A single sample gave rise to the 20 T cell receptor beta chains below, sequenced in a study of shared clonotypes between healthy human individuals. The table came from immunoSEQ multiplex PCR; TCRdb's copy has only in-frame clones and leaves some out. The table has 1 million to 1.2 million clones, roughly 80% seen once. The sequencing input was memory CD4+ T cells from PBMCs. Subset here: CD45RA-negative fraction. These receptors were taken from a man between 18 and 35 years old in good health. Some clones in this sample may be carry-over from other donors' samples.

A single count supports this clone. V is TRBV2 and J is TRBJ2-6, with no clear D. Per the germline V gene, CDR1 is SNHLY and CDR2 is FYNNEI. The CDR3 consists of 16 residues. The V end lost 3 bases, the J end lost 1 base, and 10 bases lay between the germline ends. The CDR3 nucleotides are TGTGCCAGCAGTGAGGCTGGGCCTTCTGGGGCCAACGTCCTGACTTTC. Translating gives CASSEAGPSGANVLTF.

As for this clone: With a much larger clone just one base away, this may be a read error. Different DNA sequences within this sample yield the same CDR3. The chain links TRBV6-1 to TRBJ1-2; D might be TRBD1 (6 bases). Germline lookup yields CDR1 MNHNS and CDR2 SASEGT. V was shortened by 5 bases and J by 4 bases, with 11 bases between the two germline ends. The CDR3 runs to 13 residues. The CDR3 coding sequence is TGTGCCAGCAGTTCCAGGGGTGGCTATGGCTACACCTTC. This encodes CASSSRGGYGYTF.

This chain connects TRBV28 to TRBJ2-5; D not resolved. Trimming took off 8 bases at V and 7 bases at J, with 14 bases between the two ends. This CDR3 has 12 amino acids. The germline V gene has CDR1 MDHEN and CDR2 SYDVKM. The CDR3 nucleotides are TGTGCCAGCGTTTCGGGCTCTGGGACCCAGTACTTC. Its translation: CASVSGSGTQYF.

This clone was seen a single time. The same CDR3 also results from other DNA sequences found in this sample. The rearrangement joins TRBV28 to TRBJ2-7; the match to TRBD1 covers 9 bases. This CDR3 spans 14 amino acids. With V trimmed by 5 bases and J by 1 base, 3 bases remained unmatched. Germline V CDR1 and CDR2: MDHEN, SYDVKM. This CDR3 reads CASSRTGVSYEQYF. As DNA, the CDR3 is TGTGCCAGCAGTAGGACAGGGGTTTCCTACGAGCAGTACTTC.

This chain connects TRBV10-3 to TRBJ2-7; 8 bases map to TRBD2. Germline V gene sequence: CDR1 ENHRY, CDR2 SYGVKD. The CDR3 runs 16 residues. The J segment lost 6 bases and the V segment lost 2 bases, leaving 12 bases of the junction unmatched. CDR3 in amino acids: CAISELSGTSTLEQYF. The CDR3 nucleotides read TGTGCCATCAGTGAGCTTTCCGGGACTAGTACCCTCGAGCAGTACTTC.

The V gene is TRBV6-6, the J gene TRBJ2-3; 7 bases agree with TRBD2. V was pared by 2 bases and J by 2 bases, with 7 bases of the junction left unmatched. The CDR3 totals 16 residues. Germline assignment: CDR1 MNHNY and CDR2 SVGAGI (reference sequence). CDR3 sequence: CASSYGGLNPTDTQYF. As DNA, the CDR3 is TGTGCCAGCAGTTACGGGGGACTAAATCCCACAGATACGCAGTATTTT.

This sequence joins TRBV19 and TRBJ2-7; D is possibly TRBD2 (5 bases). V was clipped by 8 bases and J by 0 bases, with 14 bases between them. This CDR3 comprises 14 residues. The germline CDR1 and CDR2 sequences are LNHDA and SQIVND (reference sequence). The CDR3 nucleotides are TGTGCCAGTCGACAAGCGGCTAGCTCCTACGAGCAGTACTTC. Amino acid sequence: CASRQAASSYEQYF.

This chain links TRBV11-1 with TRBJ1-2; no reliable D call. The CDR3 is made up of 14 amino acids. The germline gives CDR1 SGHAT, CDR2 FQDESV (reference sequence). Trimming left V 1 base short and J 4 bases short, with 10 bases between. The CDR3 nucleotides read TGTGCCAGCAGCTTAGTTCCGGGTTTCTATGGCTACACCTTC. It translates to CASSLVPGFYGYTF.

The chain couples TRBV5-6 to TRBJ1-5; TRBD1 agrees at 7 bases. CDR1 SGHDT and CDR2 YYEEEE come from the germline V gene. This CDR3 comprises 15 residues. V lost 0 bases to trimming and J lost 7 bases; unmatched junction nucleotides: 7. DNA of the CDR3: TGTGCCAGCAGCTTGGGAGGGGGCCCCACCCAGCCCCAGCATTTT. Translating it yields CASSLGGGPTQPQHF.

The V call is TRBV5-1, the J call TRBJ2-5; the match to TRBD2 covers 11 bases. The CDR3 totals 17 residues. Trimming took 4 bases from V and 1 from J; bases not matched to a gene: 9. The germline V gene has CDR1 SGHRS and CDR2 YFSETQ. This chain's CDR3 is CASSTSTSGSRQETQYF. The CDR3, as DNA: TGCGCCAGCAGCACCTCAACTAGCGGGAGTCGCCAAGAGACCCAGTACTTC.

The chain recombines TRBV28 with TRBJ1-5; 8 bases map to TRBD1. The CDR3 sequence is 14 residues long. From germline, CDR1 is MDHEN and CDR2 SYDVKM. Trimming at V came to 11 bases and at J to 6 bases, leaving 12 bases not matched to a gene. CDR3 sequence: CAAQRTGQVQPQHF. The CDR3 DNA reads as TGTGCCGCCCAAAGGACAGGGCAGGTTCAGCCCCAGCATTTT.

The chain has TRBV15 and TRBJ2-7; D is undetermined. Germline V gives CDR1 LNHNV, CDR2 YYDKDF (reference sequence). Trimming took 0 bases from V and 5 from J, leaving 8 bases between them. The CDR3 consists of 13 residues. CDR3 bases: TGTGCCACCAGCAGAGAGGATGCCCACGAGCAGTACTTC. As protein: CATSREDAHEQYF.

Concerning this clone itself: Distinct nucleotide sequences in the sample also encode this CDR3. The J gene is TRBJ1-2, the V gene TRBV7-9; D is possibly TRBD1 (6 bases). The germline CDR1 and CDR2 sequences are SEHNR and FQNEAQ (reference sequence). V was cut by 5 bases and J by 0 bases, with 16 bases left in between. CDR3 length: 16 amino acids. This chain's CDR3 is CASSPGGGQANYGYTF. The CDR3 DNA follows: TGTGCCAGCAGCCCGGGGGGCGGACAAGCTAACTATGGCTACACCTTC. Full variable domain (remainder filled in from reference TRBV7-9 and TRBJ1-2): DTGVSQNPRHKITKRGQNVTFRCDPISEHNRLYWYRQTLGQGPEFLTYFQNEAQLEKSRLLSDRFSAERPKGSFSTLEIQRTEQGDSAMYLCASSPGGGQANYGYTFGSGTRLTVV.

This clone was counted only a few times. The rearrangement links TRBV4-1 to TRBJ1-2; possibly TRBD1 for D (5 bases). The V gene lost 0 bases and the J gene lost 3 bases, with 11 bases spanning the gap. The germline CDR1 and CDR2 sequences are MGHRA and YSYEKL. The CDR3 runs 15 residues. The CDR3 DNA reads TGCGCCAGCAGCCAAGAAATCCAGGGTGACTATGGCTACACCTTC. Its protein is CASSQEIQGDYGYTF.

The count of this clone is one. The V and J genes are TRBV10-3 and TRBJ1-1; weak D call: TRBD1 (6 bases). The V gene lost 6 bases and the J gene lost 5 bases, with 22 bases spanning the gap. The CDR3 loop spans 16 amino acids. Per the germline V gene, CDR1 is ENHRY and CDR2 is SYGVKD. The CDR3 loop reads CAIRPIPGQGKTEAFF. CDR3 nucleotides: TGTGCCATCAGACCTATTCCGGGACAAGGGAAGACTGAAGCTTTCTTT.

This clone was detected once. The chain uses TRBV11-2 and TRBJ2-5; D remains unclear. CDR1 and CDR2 (germline): SGHAT, FQNNGV. The CDR3 has 14 amino acids. Trimming shortened V by 0 bases and J by 3 bases, and 8 bases separated the two germline ends. CDR3 in DNA: TGTGCCAGCAGCTTAGATCGCTGGGAAGAGACCCAGTACTTC. It translates to CASSLDRWEETQYF.

Comments on this clone: This specimen includes other DNA sequences encoding the same CDR3. This sequence joins TRBV7-3 and TRBJ2-3, with 9 bases lining up with TRBD2. Germline CDR1 and CDR2: SGHTA and FQGTGA. With 3 bases clipped from V and 2 bases from J, the junction kept 3 bases outside the gene matches. This CDR3 has 15 amino acids. CDR3 sequence (DNA): TGTGCCAGCAGCTTCACTAGCGGGCACACAGATACGCAGTATTTT. Its translation is CASSFTSGHTDTQYF.

This sequence joins TRBV6-5 and TRBJ2-7, with TRBD2 matching 9 bases. This CDR3 region has 14 residues. Germline CDR1 reads MNHEY; CDR2 reads SVGAGI. V lost 6 bases and J lost 9; bases outside the gene matches: 12. In nucleotides, the CDR3 is TGTGCCAGCAGCCGAGCTAGCGGGGCATCTTGGCAGTACTTC. This sequence encodes CASSRASGASWQYF.

Details on this clone: Just one base apart from a much larger clone, this may be a read error. Additional DNA sequences in this sample encode the identical CDR3. This chain connects TRBV2 to TRBJ1-3; D is unresolved. V lost 2 bases and J 1 base, leaving 0 bases between the germline ends. The CDR3 has 12 amino acids. Germline V lookup: CDR1 SNHLY, CDR2 FYNNEI. The CDR3 sequence is CASSESGNTIYF. As DNA, the CDR3 is TGTGCCAGCAGTGAATCTGGAAACACCATATATTTT.

About this clone: Other DNA sequences from this sample encode an identical CDR3 as well. The chain carries TRBV6-5 and TRBJ2-5; TRBD2 is a possible D gene (5 bases). Germline V gene data show CDR1 as MNHEY and CDR2 as SVGAGI. There are 11 residues in the CDR3. V shed 8 bases and J shed 5 bases, with 9 bases lying between them. CDR3 sequence (DNA): TGTGCCAGCTCTACTAGGGAGACCCAGTACTTC. Protein: CASSTRETQYF.